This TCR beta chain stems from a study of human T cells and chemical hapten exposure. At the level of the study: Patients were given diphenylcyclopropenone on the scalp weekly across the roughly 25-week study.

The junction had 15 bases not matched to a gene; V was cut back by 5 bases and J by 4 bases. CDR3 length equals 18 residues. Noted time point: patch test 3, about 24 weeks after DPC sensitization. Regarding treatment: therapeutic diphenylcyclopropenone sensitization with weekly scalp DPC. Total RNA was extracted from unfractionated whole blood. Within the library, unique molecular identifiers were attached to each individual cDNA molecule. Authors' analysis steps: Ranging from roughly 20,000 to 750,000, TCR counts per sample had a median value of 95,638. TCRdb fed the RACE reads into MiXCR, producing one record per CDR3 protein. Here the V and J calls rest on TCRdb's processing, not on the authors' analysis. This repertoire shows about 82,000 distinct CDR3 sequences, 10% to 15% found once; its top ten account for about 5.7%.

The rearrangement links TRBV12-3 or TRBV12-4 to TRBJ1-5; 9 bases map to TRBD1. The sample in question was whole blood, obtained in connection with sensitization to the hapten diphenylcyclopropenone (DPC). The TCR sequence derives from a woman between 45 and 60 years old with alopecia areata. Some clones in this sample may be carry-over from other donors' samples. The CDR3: CASSPGQGVGPRNQPQHF. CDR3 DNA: TGTGCCAGCAGTCCGGGACAGGGTGTTGGGCCCCGGAATCAGCCCCAGCATTTT.